This T cell receptor beta chain was recorded in a study of shared clonotypes between healthy human individuals. The study, taken as a whole, reports: Some naive CD4 clonotypes, 4% to 6%, turned up in common across several donors.

The CDR3 totals 14 residues. Germline assignment: CDR1 MNHNS and CDR2 SASEGT. Losses at the gene ends were 7 bases for V and 5 bases for J; bases not matched to a gene: 4. Comment on this clone: Its antigen remains unidentified.

Clones were read by immunoSEQ multiplex PCR, and TCRdb kept only the in-frame ones, dropping some. This table holds around 300,000 clones, around 90% found once. The clonotype comes from a man in his late teens or twenties in good health. Material for sequencing was memory CD8+ T cells sorted from blood. Described subset: CD45RO+ cells pooled with CCR7-negative TemRA cells. This rearrangement joins TRBV6-1 to TRBJ1-6; 8 positions match TRBD1. CDR3 bases: TGTGCCAGCACCCCGGACAGGGATAATTCACCCCTCCACTTT. Translation: CASTPDRDNSPLHF.